A selection of T cell receptor beta chains follows, all from one sample in a study of OX40 agonist ivuxolimab in advanced cancers. Here immunoSEQ multiplex PCR was the method, and the copy in TCRdb shows in-frame clones only, minus some. The sample consists of tens of thousands of clones, 85% to 90% of them appearing once. The starting material was CD4+ or CD8+ T cells sorted from blood, obtained in a trial of the OX40 agonist ivuxolimab. The receptors stem from an adult with an advanced solid tumor such as melanoma, head and neck, liver or kidney cancer. The CDR3 runs from the conserved cysteine through the conserved F or W. A D gene is named only where the DNA matches it firmly. Clone sizes are given selectively: once, few, many, or a class where the clone is expanded.

j_call,v_call,clone_size,d_call,cdr3_nt,cdr3_aa
TRBJ1-4,TRBV28,.,.,TGTGCCAGCATGGCAGGGAGTGTAGCTAATGAAAAACTGTTTTTT,CASMAGSVANEKLFF
TRBJ2-3,TRBV6-6,.,TRBD2,TGTGCCAGCAGTTACGTACTAGCGGGAGGGTCAGATACGCAGTATTTT,CASSYVLAGGSDTQYF
TRBJ1-1,TRBV7-9,.,.,TGTGCCAGCAGCTTATTGATCACCGGGAACACTGAAGCTTTCTTT,CASSLLITGNTEAFF
TRBJ1-4,TRBV6-6,.,TRBD1,TGTGCCGGGGGGGACAGCCCAAACGAAAAACTGTTTTTT,CAGGDSPNEKLFF
TRBJ1-3,TRBV18,.,.,TGTGCCAGCTCACCACCGGCCAGCTCTGGAAACACCATATATTTT,CASSPPASSGNTIYF
TRBJ1-3,TRBV19,.,.,TGTGCCACCGGGACCGCAGCTGGAAACACCATATATTTT,CATGTAAGNTIYF
TRBJ2-3,TRBV5-4,.,TRBD2,TGTGCCAGCAGCTTGCCCGGGACTAGGAGGGAGGATACGCAGTATTTT,CASSLPGTRREDTQYF
TRBJ2-5,TRBV7-6,.,.,TGTGCCAGCAGCCCCCCGGGCCCGGAGACCCAGTACTTC,CASSPPGPETQYF
TRBJ1-4,TRBV19,.,.,TGTGCCAGTAGCCTCGACAGAGCAAATGAAAAACTGTTTTTT,CASSLDRANEKLFF
TRBJ2-5,TRBV15,.,.,TGTGCCACCGGGAACCAAGAGACCCAGTACTTC,CATGNQETQYF
TRBJ2-7,TRBV19,.,.,TGTGCCAGTAGTATACTCCTCGACTCCTACGAGCAGTACTTC,CASSILLDSYEQYF
TRBJ1-2,TRBV4-3,.,TRBD1,TGCGCCAGCAGCCAAGCACAGGGGTATGGCTACACCTTC,CASSQAQGYGYTF
TRBJ1-6,TRBV7-9,few,.,TGTGCCAGCAGCTTAATGTCCAATTCACCCCTCCACTTT,CASSLMSNSPLHF
TRBJ2-1,TRBV4-3,.,TRBD2,TGCGCCAGCAGCCTCGGGACTAGCGGGATATTACGCTCCTACAATGAGCAGTTCTTC,CASSLGTSGILRSYNEQFF
TRBJ2-7,TRBV18,.,.,TGTGCCAGCTCACCTGTCCTCCCGGACCGACAGCGGTACTTC,CASSPVLPDRQRYF
TRBJ2-1,TRBV5-1,few,.,TGCGCCAGCAGCTTGGTGCCGGGAGCGGCCAATGAGCAGTTCTTC,CASSLVPGAANEQFF
TRBJ2-3,TRBV4-2,.,.,TGTGCCAGCAGCCAAGACTTTTGGGACACAGATACGCAGTATTTT,CASSQDFWDTDTQYF
TRBJ1-4,TRBV9,.,.,TGTGCCAGCAGCACCGGGGCAACTAATGAAAAACTGTTTTTT,CASSTGATNEKLFF
TRBJ2-7,TRBV4-3,.,.,TGCGCCAGCAGCCTATACGGGGGGCCCGACGAGCAGTACTTC,CASSLYGGPDEQYF
TRBJ2-7,TRBV11-3,.,TRBD1,TGTGCCAGCAGCTTGGCCGGGACAGGGGGCTACGAGCAGTACTTC,CASSLAGTGGYEQYF
TRBJ2-1,TRBV27,.,.,TGTGCCAGCAGTTTCGGGACGGCGCAGGAGTTCTTC,CASSFGTAQEFF
TRBJ2-7,TRBV4-3,.,.,TGCGCCAGCAGCCAAATCGGCTCTCCATCCGGAGGTGGTGAGCAGTACTTC,CASSQIGSPSGGGEQYF
TRBJ1-1,TRBV10-3,.,.,TGTGCCATCAAGGGACGGAATGAAGTAAACACTGAAGCTTTCTTT,CAIKGRNEVNTEAFF
TRBJ1-1,TRBV27,few,.,TGTGCCAGCAGTTCTGGAAGGTACACTGAAGCTTTCTTT,CASSSGRYTEAFF
TRBJ2-2,TRBV11-2,.,.,TGTGCCAGCAGCTTAGATTCCAGGGGGGTGTACGGGGAGCTGTTTTTT,CASSLDSRGVYGELFF
TRBJ2-5,TRBV28,.,.,TGTGCCAGCAGTCCACCCACAGGACAAGAGACCCAGTACTTC,CASSPPTGQETQYF
TRBJ1-2,TRBV6-5,.,.,TGTGCCAGCAGTTACTCAGGGGCGGGTGGCTACACCTTC,CASSYSGAGGYTF
TRBJ1-1,TRBV6-7,.,TRBD1,TGTGCCAGCAGCTTTTCCTTCGGGACAGGGTACACTGAAGCTTTCTTT,CASSFSFGTGYTEAFF
TRBJ2-7,TRBV28,.,TRBD1,TGTGCCAGCAGCGATATGACAGGGATCTACGAGCAGTACTTC,CASSDMTGIYEQYF
TRBJ1-6,TRBV7-1,once,TRBD1,TGTGCCAGCAGCTTAGGACAGGGGGTAAAGAATTCACCCCTCCACTTT,CASSLGQGVKNSPLHF
TRBJ1-1,TRBV7-6,.,.,TGTGCCAGCAGAAGGGACCCGAACACTGAAGCTTTCTTT,CASRRDPNTEAFF
TRBJ1-5,TRBV7-2,.,.,TGTGCCAGCAGCCCATGGGCGAGCAATCAGCCCCAGCATTTT,CASSPWASNQPQHF
TRBJ1-1,TRBV29-1,.,.,TGCAGCGTTGCAGGGCACCTGAACACTGAAGCTTTCTTT,CSVAGHLNTEAFF
TRBJ2-1,TRBV19,.,TRBD2,TGTGCCAGTAGTATTGTACTAGCGGGCGCCGAGCAGTTCTTC,CASSIVLAGAEQFF
TRBJ1-1,TRBV7-9,.,.,TGTGCCAGCAGCTTAGCAGAGAGGGTCACTGAAGCTTTCTTT,CASSLAERVTEAFF
TRBJ1-6,TRBV6-1,.,TRBD1,TGTGCCAGCAGTGGGTCTCGTGGACAGGGGGGTTTCTATAATTCACCCCTCCACTTT,CASSGSRGQGGFYNSPLHF
TRBJ2-2,TRBV5-1,.,.,TGCGCCAGCAGCTTGAACAGATTCACCGGGGAGCTGTTTTTT,CASSLNRFTGELFF
TRBJ2-1,TRBV7-2,once,.,TGTGCCAGCAGCTCGTGGCCGGCCACCGACGGGTTCAATGAGCAGTTCTTC,CASSSWPATDGFNEQFF
TRBJ2-7,TRBV11-2,.,TRBD1,TGTGCCAGCAGCCTAGGGACAGAACTCTACGAGCAGTACTTC,CASSLGTELYEQYF
TRBJ1-4,TRBV5-1,.,TRBD1,TGCGCCAGCAGCTTAACAGGGGGCACTAATGAAAAACTGTTTTTT,CASSLTGGTNEKLFF
TRBJ1-2,TRBV18,.,.,TGTGCCAGCTCACCGACAAATAGTTATGGCTACACCTTC,CASSPTNSYGYTF
TRBJ1-2,TRBV9,few,.,TGTGCCAGCAGCGTAGCCCCGGACAGCCTGAACTATGGCTACACCTTC,CASSVAPDSLNYGYTF
TRBJ1-1,TRBV29-1,.,.,TGCAGCGTTGAACCCTACCACCAGAACACTGAAGCTTTCTTT,CSVEPYHQNTEAFF
TRBJ2-1,TRBV29-1,.,.,TGCAGCGTTGAAGAAACCCAACCGGGAGTCAATGAGCAGTTCTTC,CSVEETQPGVNEQFF
TRBJ1-2,TRBV30,.,.,TGTGCCTGGAGGCTCAGGGTATATGGCTACACCTTC,CAWRLRVYGYTF
TRBJ2-2,TRBV4-1,.,.,TGCGCCAGCAGCCGCCAGGGTAACACCGGGGAGCTGTTTTTT,CASSRQGNTGELFF
TRBJ1-2,TRBV6-6,.,TRBD1,TGTGCCAGCAGTACCCGGACAGGGAGCTATGGCTACACCTTC,CASSTRTGSYGYTF
TRBJ1-1,TRBV19,.,.,TGTGCCAGTAGTATCCGGCCGGGTGAAGCTTTCTTT,CASSIRPGEAFF
TRBJ1-5,TRBV7-9,.,TRBD1,TGTGCCAGCAGCTGGGGGACAGGGGGCGGCAATCAGCCCCAGCATTTT,CASSWGTGGGNQPQHF
TRBJ1-1,TRBV30,once,.,TGTGCCTGGAGATTTCTGAAGGGGGGCGCGGCTGAAGCTTTCTTT,CAWRFLKGGAAEAFF
TRBJ1-1,TRBV6-6,.,.,TGTGCCAGTCTAAGAGGGGACTCGAACACTGAAGCTTTCTTT,CASLRGDSNTEAFF
TRBJ2-7,TRBV28,once,.,TGTGCCAGCAGGCGGGGATCCCGGCACGAGCAGTACTTC,CASRRGSRHEQYF
TRBJ1-2,TRBV29-1,.,TRBD1,TGCAGCATTAAAGGGGAAGGGGGCGCGGGAGGCTACACCTTC,CSIKGEGGAGGYTF
TRBJ2-5,TRBV6-1,.,TRBD1,TGTGCCAGCAGTGATGCGGACAGGGGGGAGACCCAGTACTTC,CASSDADRGETQYF
TRBJ1-1,TRBV29-1,.,.,TGCAGCGGAACGGGGCCCATGAACACTGAAGCTTTCTTT,CSGTGPMNTEAFF
TRBJ2-2,TRBV19,.,TRBD2,TGTGCCAGTCGGGGGGGACTGGGCACCGGGGAGCTGTTTTTT,CASRGGLGTGELFF
TRBJ2-3,TRBV5-6,.,.,TGTGCCAGCAGCTTGGCCCGAGGTAGCTTGGGCACAGATACGCAGTATTTT,CASSLARGSLGTDTQYF
TRBJ2-7,TRBV6-5,.,TRBD1,TGTGCCAGCAGACGAGAGGGGGCGCGGATCCACGAGCAGTACTTC,CASRREGARIHEQYF
TRBJ2-5,TRBV5-1,once,.,TGCGCCAGCAGCTTGGTGAGCGGGTCCCTCAAGGAGACCCAGTACTTC,CASSLVSGSLKETQYF
TRBJ1-1,TRBV30,.,.,TGTGCCTGGAGTGTTGGGCTGGGGGGGACTGAAGCTTTCTTT,CAWSVGLGGTEAFF